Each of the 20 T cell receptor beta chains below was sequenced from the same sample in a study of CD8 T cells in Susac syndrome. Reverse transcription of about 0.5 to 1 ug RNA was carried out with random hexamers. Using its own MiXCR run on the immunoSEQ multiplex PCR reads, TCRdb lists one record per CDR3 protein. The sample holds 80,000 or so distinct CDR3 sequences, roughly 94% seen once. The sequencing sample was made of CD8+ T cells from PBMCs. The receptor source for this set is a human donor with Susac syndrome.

CDR3 coding DNA: TGCGCCAGCAGCCAAGGGACAGGGTTTATCTACGAGCAGTACTTC. Translated: CASSQGTGFIYEQYF. The V and J genes are TRBV4-1 and TRBJ2-7; 8 bases match TRBD1. This CDR3 contains 15 residues. V lost 1 base and J lost 3; bases outside the gene matches: 5. CDR1 and CDR2 (germline): MGHRA, YSYEKL.

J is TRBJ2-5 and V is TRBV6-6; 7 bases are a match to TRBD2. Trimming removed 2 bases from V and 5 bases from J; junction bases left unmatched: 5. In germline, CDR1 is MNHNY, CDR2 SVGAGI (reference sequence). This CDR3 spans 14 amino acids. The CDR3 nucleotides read TGTGCCAGCAGTTACCAGACTAGCTGGGAGACCCAGTACTTC. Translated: CASSYQTSWETQYF.

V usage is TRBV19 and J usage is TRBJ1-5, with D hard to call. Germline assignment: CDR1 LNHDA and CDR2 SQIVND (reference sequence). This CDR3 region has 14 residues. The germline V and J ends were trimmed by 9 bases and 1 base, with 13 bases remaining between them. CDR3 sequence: CASTLGESNQPQHF. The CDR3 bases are TGTGCCAGCACCCTGGGAGAAAGCAATCAGCCCCAGCATTTT.

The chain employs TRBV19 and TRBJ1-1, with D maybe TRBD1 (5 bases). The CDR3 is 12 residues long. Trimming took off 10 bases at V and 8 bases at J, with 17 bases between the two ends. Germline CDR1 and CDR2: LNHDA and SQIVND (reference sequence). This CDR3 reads CATKIGGTEAFF. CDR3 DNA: TGTGCCACGAAGATCGGGGGGACGGAAGCTTTCTTT.

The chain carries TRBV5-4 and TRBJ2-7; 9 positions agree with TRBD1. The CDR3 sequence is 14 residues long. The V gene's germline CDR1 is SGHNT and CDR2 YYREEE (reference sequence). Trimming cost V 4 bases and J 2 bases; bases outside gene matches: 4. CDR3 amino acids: CASSRDRETYEQYF. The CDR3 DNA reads TGTGCCAGCAGCAGGGACAGGGAGACCTACGAGCAGTACTTC.

CDR3 in amino acids: CARGYQPQHF. In DNA form, the CDR3 reads TGTGCCAGGGGGTATCAGCCCCAGCATTTT. This sequence joins TRBV7-8 and TRBJ1-5, with unresolved D. V lost 9 bases and J lost 5, with 5 bases in between. The V gene's germline CDR1 is SGHVS and CDR2 FQNEAQ. This CDR3 has 10 amino acids.

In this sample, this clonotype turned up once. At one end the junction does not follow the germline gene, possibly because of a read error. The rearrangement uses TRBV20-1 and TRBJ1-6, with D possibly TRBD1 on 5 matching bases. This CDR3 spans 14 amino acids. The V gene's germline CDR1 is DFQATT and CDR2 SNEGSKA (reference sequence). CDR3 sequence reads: CSARGRGYDSPLHF. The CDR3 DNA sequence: TGCAGTGCTCGGGGCAGAGGCTATGATTCACCCCTCCACTTT.

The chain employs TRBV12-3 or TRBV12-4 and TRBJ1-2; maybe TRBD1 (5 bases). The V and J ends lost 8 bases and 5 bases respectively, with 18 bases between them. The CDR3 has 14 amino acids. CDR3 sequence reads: CASYGASLPYGYTF. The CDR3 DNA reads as TGTGCCAGCTACGGGGCCAGTCTGCCATATGGCTACACCTTC.

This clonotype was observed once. The CDR3 DNA reads TGTGCCAGCAGTTCCTCTTGGACTGACCTCGGAAACACCATATATTTT. Residues: CASSSSWTDLGNTIYF. The V call is TRBV12-3 or TRBV12-4, the J call TRBJ1-3; D unresolved. The length of the CDR3 is 16 residues. Trimming left V 4 bases short and J 4 bases short, with 17 bases between.

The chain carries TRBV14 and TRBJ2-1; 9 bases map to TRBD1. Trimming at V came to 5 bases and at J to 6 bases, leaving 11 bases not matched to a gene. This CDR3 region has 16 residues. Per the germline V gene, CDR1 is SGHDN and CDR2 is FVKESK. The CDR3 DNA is TGTGCCAGCAGCTTTCGACCGGGACAGGGCGGCAATGAGCAGTTCTTC. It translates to CASSFRPGQGGNEQFF.

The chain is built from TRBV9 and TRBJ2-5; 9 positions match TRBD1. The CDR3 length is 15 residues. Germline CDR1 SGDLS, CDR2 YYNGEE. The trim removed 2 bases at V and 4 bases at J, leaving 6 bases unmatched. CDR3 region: CASSVTGGIGETQYF. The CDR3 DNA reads TGTGCCAGCAGCGTCACAGGGGGCATAGGAGAGACCCAGTACTTC.

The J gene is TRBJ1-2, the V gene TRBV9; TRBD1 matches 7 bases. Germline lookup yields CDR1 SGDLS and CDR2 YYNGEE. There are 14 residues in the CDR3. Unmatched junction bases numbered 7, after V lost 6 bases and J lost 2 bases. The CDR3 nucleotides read TGTGCCAGCACAGGGGACAGAGAAAACTATGGCTACACCTTC. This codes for CASTGDRENYGYTF.

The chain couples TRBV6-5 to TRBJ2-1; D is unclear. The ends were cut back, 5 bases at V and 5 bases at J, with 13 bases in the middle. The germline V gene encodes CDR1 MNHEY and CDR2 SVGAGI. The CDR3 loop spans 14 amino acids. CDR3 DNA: TGTGCCAGCAGTACCCGGACGGGCGACAATGAGCAGTTCTTC. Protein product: CASSTRTGDNEQFF.

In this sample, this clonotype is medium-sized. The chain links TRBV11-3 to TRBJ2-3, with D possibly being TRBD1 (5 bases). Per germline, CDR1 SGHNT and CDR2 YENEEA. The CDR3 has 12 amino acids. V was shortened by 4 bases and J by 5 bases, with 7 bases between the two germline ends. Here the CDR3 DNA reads TGTGCCAGCAGCTCGACAGAAGATACGCAGTATTTT. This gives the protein CASSSTEDTQYF.

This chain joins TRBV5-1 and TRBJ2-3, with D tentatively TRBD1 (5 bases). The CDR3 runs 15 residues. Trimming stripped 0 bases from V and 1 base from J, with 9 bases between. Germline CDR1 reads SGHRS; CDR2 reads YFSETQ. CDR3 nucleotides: TGCGCCAGCAGCTTGGAAGGGGCCCGCACAGATACGCAGTATTTT. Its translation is CASSLEGARTDTQYF.

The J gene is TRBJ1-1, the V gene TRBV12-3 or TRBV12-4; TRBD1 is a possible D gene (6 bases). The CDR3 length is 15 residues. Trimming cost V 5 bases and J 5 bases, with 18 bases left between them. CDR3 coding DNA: TGTGCCAGCAGTAGGTCCGGGCAGGGGAGGACTGAAGCTTTCTTT. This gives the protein CASSRSGQGRTEAFF.

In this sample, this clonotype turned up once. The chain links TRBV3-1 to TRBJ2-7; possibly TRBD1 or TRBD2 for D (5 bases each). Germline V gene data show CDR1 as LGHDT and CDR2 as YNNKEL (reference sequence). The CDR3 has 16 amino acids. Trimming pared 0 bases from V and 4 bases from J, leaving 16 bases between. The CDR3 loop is CASSQDGAVQRYEQYF. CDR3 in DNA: TGTGCCAGCAGCCAAGACGGGGCAGTGCAGCGATACGAGCAGTACTTC.

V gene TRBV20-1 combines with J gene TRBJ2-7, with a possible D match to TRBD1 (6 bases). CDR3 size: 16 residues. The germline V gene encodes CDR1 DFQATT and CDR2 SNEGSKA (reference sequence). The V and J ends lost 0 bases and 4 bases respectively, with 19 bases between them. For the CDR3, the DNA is TGCAGTGCTAGAGATCCAGGTCAGGGGCGTGGGTACGAGCAGTACTTC. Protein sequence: CSARDPGQGRGYEQYF.

The CDR3 coding sequence is TGTGCCAGCAGAGTGGGACTAGCGGCGGCCTACGAGCAGTACTTC. It is translated as CASRVGLAAAYEQYF. The J gene is TRBJ2-7, the V gene TRBV28; 11 nucleotides match TRBD2. After removal of 6 bases from V and 2 bases from J, the junction contained 6 bases not matched to a gene. The CDR3 loop spans 15 amino acids. Germline CDR1 and CDR2: MDHEN and SYDVKM.

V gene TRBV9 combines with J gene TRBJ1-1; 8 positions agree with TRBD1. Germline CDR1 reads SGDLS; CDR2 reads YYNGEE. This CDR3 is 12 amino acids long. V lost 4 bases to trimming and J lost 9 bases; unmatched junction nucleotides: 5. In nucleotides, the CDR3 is TGTGCCAGCAGCCCTGGACAGGGACAAGCTTTCTTT. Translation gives CASSPGQGQAFF.